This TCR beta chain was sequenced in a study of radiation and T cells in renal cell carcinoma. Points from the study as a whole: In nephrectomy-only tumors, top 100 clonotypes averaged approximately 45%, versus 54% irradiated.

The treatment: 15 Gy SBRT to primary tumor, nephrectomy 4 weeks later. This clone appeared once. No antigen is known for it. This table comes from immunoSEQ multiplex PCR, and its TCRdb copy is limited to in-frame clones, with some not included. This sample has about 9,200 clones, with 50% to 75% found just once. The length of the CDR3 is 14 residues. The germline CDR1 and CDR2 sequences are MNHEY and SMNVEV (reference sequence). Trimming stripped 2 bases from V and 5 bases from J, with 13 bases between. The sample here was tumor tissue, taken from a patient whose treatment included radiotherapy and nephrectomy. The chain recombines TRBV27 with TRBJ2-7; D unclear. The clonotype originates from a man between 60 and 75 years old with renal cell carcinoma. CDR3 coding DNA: TGTGCCAGCAGTTTAATGGTGAACGCTCACGAGCAGTACTTC. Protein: CASSLMVNAHEQYF.